This entry lists 9 T cell receptor beta chains sequenced from one sample in a study of cytomegalovirus exposure and HLA in healthy donors. Method: immunoSEQ multiplex PCR; TCRdb's copy keeps in-frame clones and lacks some. The table lists some 330,000 clones, approximately 90% of them singletons, with 0.7% to 0.85% in the top ten. Sequencing was performed on PBMCs. All receptors come from a woman between 18 and 29 years old in good health and CMV-seronegative.

The V gene is TRBV19, the J gene TRBJ1-2, with D hard to call. The CDR3 covers 12 residues. Germline lookup yields CDR1 LNHDA and CDR2 SQIVND (reference sequence). V was trimmed by 6 bases and J by 3 bases, leaving 8 bases between them. The CDR3 DNA reads TGTGCCAGTAGCGATCGGGACTATGGCTACACCTTC. This codes for CASSDRDYGYTF.

The chain joins TRBV28 to TRBJ2-3; perhaps TRBD1 as D (6 bases). The germline V gene encodes CDR1 MDHEN and CDR2 SYDVKM. The CDR3 runs to 15 residues. Trimming removed 4 bases from V and 6 bases from J, with 17 bases in between. Here the CDR3 reads CASSWVGRGLDTQYF. The CDR3 region has the DNA TGTGCCAGCAGTTGGGTGGGCAGGGGCCTGGATACGCAGTATTTT.

The V and J genes are TRBV9 and TRBJ1-4, with a tentative D call TRBD1 (5 bases). The ends were cut back, 0 bases at V and 4 bases at J, with 13 bases in the middle. Germline CDR1 and CDR2: SGDLS and YYNGEE. The CDR3 covers 16 residues. The CDR3 DNA is TGTGCCAGCAGCGTAGCCGGGGGGATAAATAATGAAAAACTGTTTTTT. It yields the protein CASSVAGGINNEKLFF.

The genes are TRBV7-8 and TRBJ1-2, with 7 bases fitting TRBD1. In germline, CDR1 is SGHVS, CDR2 FQNEAQ. The V gene end was trimmed by 5 bases and the J gene end by 1 base; junction bases not matched to a gene: 4. The CDR3 consists of 14 residues. CDR3 DNA: TGTGCCAGCAGCCCTGGGACAGTTAACTATGGCTACACCTTC. It translates to CASSPGTVNYGYTF.

The V and J genes are TRBV5-1 and TRBJ1-2; TRBD1 matches 8 bases. From germline, CDR1 is SGHRS and CDR2 YFSETQ. There are 14 residues in the CDR3. The V gene end was trimmed by 3 bases and the J gene end by 8 bases; junction bases not matched to a gene: 9. The CDR3 DNA reads as TGCGCCAGCAGCTCACAGGGGGAGGGATACGGCTACACCTTC. Its translation is CASSSQGEGYGYTF.

This chain uses TRBV5-4 with TRBJ2-6; D ambiguous. This CDR3 has 15 amino acids. CDR1 is SGHNT and CDR2 is YYREEE in the germline V gene (reference sequence). V was shortened by 0 bases and J by 0 bases, with 4 bases between the two germline ends. DNA for the CDR3: TGTGCCAGCAGCTTGGTATCCTCTGGGGCCAACGTCCTGACTTTC. Amino acids: CASSLVSSGANVLTF.

This chain connects TRBV27 to TRBJ2-2; 7 bases align to TRBD2. CDR3 length: 20 residues. The germline gives CDR1 MNHEY, CDR2 SMNVEV (reference sequence). J lost 3 bases, V lost 3 bases, and 19 bases had no gene match. CDR3 sequence (DNA): TGTGCCAGCAGTTTGGCAGCACCTACCTGGGGGGGAGGCGACACCGGGGAGCTGTTTTTT. Its protein is CASSLAAPTWGGGDTGELFF.

The rearrangement links TRBV7-2 to TRBJ1-2; a possible D gene is TRBD1 (5 bases). The germline CDR1 and CDR2 sequences are SGHTA and FQGNSA. Trimming cost V 0 bases and J 4 bases, with 12 bases left between them. This CDR3 region has 15 residues. As DNA, the CDR3 is TGTGCCAGCAGCTTAGCGGAAGGGGCGCGCTATGGCTACACCTTC. This sequence encodes CASSLAEGARYGYTF.

The chain uses TRBV5-1 and TRBJ2-5; TRBD2 aligns across 10 bases. CDR3 length: 15 residues. Trimming cost V 4 bases and J 4 bases; bases outside gene matches: 7. Per the germline V gene, CDR1 is SGHRS and CDR2 is YFSETQ. As DNA, the CDR3 is TGCGCCAGCAGCCCCGGACTAGCGGAGACAGAGACCCAGTACTTC. It translates to CASSPGLAETETQYF.